These 15 T cell receptor beta chains share one sample of origin, sequenced in a study of shared clonotypes between healthy human individuals (dated by TCRdb to 2020 to 2021). The library relied on the immunoSEQ multiplex PCR assay. TCRdb took this table from immuneACCESS and kept in-frame rearrangements with V and J called. Such tables lack part of the clones; where checked against another copy, unresolved V genes explain under half of the gap, and the rest is unexplained. The sample table records millions of clones; just over 90% of these occur just once. The ten top clones hold 0.13% to 0.15% of the sample. The sample comprised naive CD4+ T cells sorted from blood. Sample cell subset or site, as interpreted from the label and publication: CD45RA+ positively selected. These receptor sequences come from a man aged 18 to 30 in good health.

The chain's CDR3 is CASSPLPLTGSYEQYF. CDR3 sequence (DNA): TGTGCCAGCTCACCACTCCCCCTGACAGGCTCCTACGAGCAGTACTTC. The chain carries TRBV18 and TRBJ2-7; D may be TRBD1 (6 bases). CDR1 KGHSH and CDR2 LQKENI come from the germline V gene. This CDR3 has 16 amino acids. The ends were cut back, 1 base at V and 0 bases at J, with 13 bases in the middle.

The gene calls are TRBV7-9 and TRBJ1-6; 7 bases map to TRBD1. V was clipped by 5 bases and J by 5 bases; unmatched bases: 9. The germline V gene has CDR1 SEHNR and CDR2 FQNEAQ (reference sequence). The CDR3 consists of 16 residues. CDR3: CASSRHAGGNNSPLHF. The CDR3 coding sequence is TGTGCCAGCAGCCGACACGCAGGGGGGAATAATTCACCCCTCCACTTT.

This chain connects TRBV5-4 to TRBJ2-7; D is tentatively TRBD1 or TRBD2 (5 bases each). The CDR3 runs 14 residues. Germline CDR1 reads SGHNT; CDR2 reads YYREEE (reference sequence). Between the trimmed V and J ends, which lost 0 bases and 4 bases, there was a span of 11 bases. In nucleotides, the CDR3 is TGTGCCAGCAGCTTGGGGGACCGCCGTTACGAGCAGTACTTC. This gives the protein CASSLGDRRYEQYF.

This clone appeared once. Other DNA variants within this sample encode the same CDR3. This chain connects TRBV7-2 to TRBJ2-2, with D unresolved. Germline CDR1 and CDR2: SGHTA and FQGNSA. The CDR3 sequence is 13 residues long. Trimming took off 5 bases at V and 2 bases at J, with 6 bases between the two ends. CDR3 residues: CASSPSNTGELFF. CDR3 DNA sequence: TGTGCCAGCAGCCCGTCTAACACCGGGGAGCTGTTTTTT.

Concerning this clone: The sample carries other DNA sequences with the same CDR3. J is TRBJ1-1 and V is TRBV6-6; 10 bases fit TRBD1. Germline-derived CDR1 and CDR2 are MNHNY and SVGAGI (reference sequence). This CDR3 contains 15 residues. V lost 5 bases, J lost 1 base, and 4 bases stayed unmatched. CDR3 DNA sequence: TGTGCCAGCAGTCCACGGGACAGGGGGAACACTGAAGCTTTCTTT. Translated: CASSPRDRGNTEAFF.

The chain recombines TRBV4-3 with TRBJ2-3, with D tentatively TRBD1 (6 bases). This CDR3 comprises 17 residues. Germline CDR1 reads LGHNA; CDR2 reads YSLEER. V shed 2 bases and J shed 1 base, with 16 bases lying between them. CDR3 sequence reads: CASSQSVAQGRTDTQYF. Written as DNA, the CDR3 is TGCGCCAGCAGCCAATCCGTCGCGCAGGGGCGCACAGATACGCAGTATTTT.

This rearrangement joins TRBV5-6 to TRBJ2-2; D not resolved. Deletions cut 1 base from V and 3 bases from J, with 13 bases between. The germline V gene has CDR1 SGHDT and CDR2 YYEEEE. The CDR3 covers 16 residues. The chain's CDR3 is CASSLPGPRYTGELFF. CDR3 bases: TGTGCCAGCAGCTTGCCTGGACCGAGGTACACCGGGGAGCTGTTTTTT.

This rearrangement joins TRBV6-6 to TRBJ2-5; a possible D gene is TRBD1 (6 bases). The CDR3 spans 14 residues. Trimming pared 4 bases from V and 2 bases from J, leaving 11 bases between. Germline-derived CDR1 and CDR2 are MNHNY and SVGAGI (reference sequence). CDR3 bases: TGTGCCAGCAGTTTCGGGACAAATCAAGAGACCCAGTACTTC. Amino acids: CASSFGTNQETQYF.

This sequence joins TRBV2 and TRBJ2-1; 14 bases line up with TRBD2. The CDR3 totals 16 residues. Trimming cost V 8 bases and J 9 bases; bases outside gene matches: 12. Germline CDR1 SNHLY, CDR2 FYNNEI. This chain's CDR3 is CASSPGTSGRGSEQFF. DNA of the CDR3: TGTGCCAGCTCTCCCGGGACTAGCGGGAGAGGCAGTGAGCAGTTCTTC.

This sequence joins TRBV7-9 and TRBJ2-4; D might be TRBD2 (6 bases). This CDR3 region has 14 residues. The V end was cut by 3 bases, the J end by 4 bases, with 10 bases between. Germline V gene sequence: CDR1 SEHNR, CDR2 FQNEAQ (reference sequence). The CDR3 region has the DNA TGTGCCAGCAGCTTGGGGGGACTTAAAAACATTCAGTACTTC. This translates into CASSLGGLKNIQYF.

As concerns this clone: The same CDR3 arises from other DNA sequences in this sample as well. DNA for the CDR3: TGTGCCAGCAGTTTGGGAGGGGTTCCCTACGAGCAGTACTTC. Translating gives CASSLGGVPYEQYF. The V call is TRBV28, the J call TRBJ2-7; 7 nucleotides agree with TRBD2. The germline V gene encodes CDR1 MDHEN and CDR2 SYDVKM. CDR3 size: 14 residues. The ends lost 3 bases at V and 2 bases at J; junction bases unmatched: 4.

V usage is TRBV11-3 and J usage is TRBJ2-1, with TRBD2 as a possible D gene (7 bases). In germline, CDR1 is SGHNT, CDR2 YENEEA. This CDR3 is 14 amino acids long. Trimming pared 7 bases from V and 9 bases from J, leaving 19 bases between. CDR3 amino acids: CASTTVGGQPEQFF. CDR3 coding DNA: TGTGCCAGCACCACCGTCGGGGGGCAGCCTGAGCAGTTCTTC.

The rearrangement uses TRBV10-2 and TRBJ1-4; D unclear. This CDR3 contains 12 residues. From germline, CDR1 is WSHSY and CDR2 SAAADI. V gave up 5 bases and J gave up 7 bases, with 8 bases separating them. The chain's CDR3 is CASSPQSEKLFF. The CDR3 DNA is TGCGCCAGCAGTCCACAAAGTGAAAAACTGTTTTTT.

This clone has more than one count but fewer than ten. This sequence joins TRBV29-1 and TRBJ1-3, with 9 bases fitting TRBD1. Germline CDR1 is SQVTM and CDR2 is ANQGSEA. Trimming cost V 0 bases and J 7 bases; bases outside gene matches: 7. The CDR3 is 15 residues long. The CDR3 sequence is CSVEDSGQGRNTIYF. In nucleotides, the CDR3 is TGCAGCGTTGAAGATTCTGGACAGGGGAGGAACACCATATATTTT.

This chain links TRBV5-1 with TRBJ1-2; TRBD1 agrees at 7 bases. Germline V gene lookup returns CDR1 SGHRS and CDR2 YFSETQ. This CDR3 spans 15 amino acids. Trimming cost V 2 bases and J 2 bases; bases outside gene matches: 6. The chain's CDR3 is CASSLGDSGNYGYTF. In DNA form, the CDR3 reads TGCGCCAGCAGCTTAGGGGACAGCGGAAACTATGGCTACACCTTC.